Following are 14 T cell receptor beta chains from one sample sequenced in a study of control samples from healthy donors and cancer patients (dated by TCRdb to the early 2020s). Libraries were constructed by the immunoSEQ multiplex PCR assay. Not all clones reach the TCRdb copy of this immuneACCESS table, which keeps in-frame sequences only. Checked studies attribute under half of the gap to unresolved V genes and leave the rest unexplained. The sample table contains some 74,000 clones; only one count was recorded for over 90% of them. The top ten constitute 2.8% of the sample. What was sequenced was blood. The receptors derive from a woman in her thirties in good health.

The J gene is TRBJ1-6, the V gene TRBV25-1; a weak D match, TRBD1 (5 bases). The CDR3 extends over 15 amino acids. V lost 0 bases to trimming and J lost 6 bases, with 9 bases between them. CDR1 is MGHDK, CDR2 SYGVNS, per germline. CDR3: CASSEYQGRNSPLHF. As DNA, the CDR3 is TGTGCCAGCAGTGAATATCAGGGACGTAATTCACCCCTCCACTTT.

V gene TRBV10-1 combines with J gene TRBJ1-1; no clear D gene. Trimming stripped 8 bases from V and 1 base from J, with 11 bases between. Germline CDR1 and CDR2: WNHNN and SYGVQD (reference sequence). The CDR3 is 13 amino acids. CDR3 nucleotides: TGCGCCAGCCGGGCAGAACAGAACACTGAAGCTTTCTTT. Protein product: CASRAEQNTEAFF.

This clone has just one count. V and J are TRBV13 and TRBJ1-2, with D unresolved. The CDR3 extends over 13 amino acids. Germline CDR1 and CDR2: PRHDT and FYEKMQ (reference sequence). V dropped 4 bases and J dropped 6 bases, with 12 bases sitting between them. CDR3 nucleotides: TGTGCCAGCAGCTCTCGACTTGGTGATGGCTACACCTTC. Translation: CASSSRLGDGYTF.

The genes are TRBV11-3 and TRBJ2-5; D unresolved. Trimming took off 5 bases at V and 11 bases at J, with 24 bases between the two ends. Germline V gene data show CDR1 as SGHNT and CDR2 as YENEEA. There are 15 residues in the CDR3. CDR3 coding DNA: TGTGCCAGCAGCCCCGACGGCGGTACGGTCGGCCCACAGTACTTC. Translated: CASSPDGGTVGPQYF.

The chain has TRBV5-1 and TRBJ2-3; TRBD1 aligns across 9 bases. Germline V lookup: CDR1 SGHRS, CDR2 YFSETQ. The CDR3 runs 14 residues. V lost 7 bases, J lost 3 bases, and 6 bases stayed unmatched. The CDR3 sequence: CASGDRAETDTQYF. The CDR3 bases are TGCGCCAGCGGGGACAGGGCGGAAACAGATACGCAGTATTTT.

The chain joins TRBV12-3 or TRBV12-4 to TRBJ1-5; no firm D call. The CDR3 sequence is 13 residues long. V lost 5 bases, J lost 1 base, and 6 bases lay in between. The CDR3 loop is CASSDGSNQPQHF. For the CDR3, the DNA is TGTGCCAGCAGTGACGGAAGCAATCAGCCCCAGCATTTT.

The chain recombines TRBV4-1 with TRBJ2-1; 7 nucleotides align to TRBD2. The CDR3 has 15 amino acids. Trimming took 2 bases from V and 5 from J; bases not matched to a gene: 6. Germline CDR1 MGHRA, CDR2 YSYEKL. As DNA, the CDR3 is TGCGCCAGCAGCCAATGGGAACGGGGGGACAATGAGCAGTTCTTC. The encoded protein is CASSQWERGDNEQFF.

The V and J genes are TRBV7-3 and TRBJ2-1, with D possibly being TRBD2 (5 bases). The CDR3 runs to 14 residues. Trimming removed 1 base at V and 8 bases at J, with 12 bases between. The germline gives CDR1 SGHTA, CDR2 FQGTGA. CDR3 protein: CASSLKLGRDEQFF. The CDR3 coding sequence is TGTGCCAGCAGCTTAAAATTAGGGCGGGATGAGCAGTTCTTC. The full variable domain, rest sourced from reference TRBV7-3 and TRBJ2-1, is GAGVSQTPSNKVTEKGKYVELRCDPISGHTALYWYRQSLGQGPEFLIYFQGTGAADDSGLPNDRFFAVRPEGSVSTLKIQRTERGDSAVYLCASSLKLGRDEQFFGPGTRLTVL.

The gene calls are TRBV28 and TRBJ2-1; 7 nucleotides agree with TRBD2. The CDR3 loop spans 16 amino acids. CDR1 is MDHEN, CDR2 SYDVKM, per germline. V shed 2 bases and J 0 bases; nucleotides not matched to a gene: 4. For the CDR3, the DNA is TGTGCCAGCAGTTTAACCTCGGGGGGCTCCTACAATGAGCAGTTCTTC. Amino acids: CASSLTSGGSYNEQFF.

The chain carries TRBV3-1 (or the pseudogene TRBV3-2) and TRBJ1-4, with TRBD1 matching 7 bases. This CDR3 has 15 residues. V was pared by 2 bases and J by 4 bases, with 4 bases of the junction left unmatched. The germline gives CDR1 LGHDT, CDR2 YNNKEL (reference sequence). CDR3 sequence (DNA): TGTGCCAGCAGCCAAAGACAGGGTAATAATGAAAAACTGTTTTTT. This encodes CASSQRQGNNEKLFF.

This rearrangement joins TRBV7-2 to TRBJ1-1; possible D gene TRBD1, 6 bases. Germline V gene sequence: CDR1 SGHTA, CDR2 FQGNSA. Trimming stripped 1 base from V and 0 bases from J, with 15 bases between. This CDR3 has 17 residues. CDR3 sequence (DNA): TGTGCCAGCAGCTTAGTAGGTAGGGGGTCGGTGAACACTGAAGCTTTCTTT. Amino acid sequence: CASSLVGRGSVNTEAFF.

This clone has a single count. The chain is built from TRBV3-1 (or the pseudogene TRBV3-2) and TRBJ2-3, with unresolved D. Per the germline V gene, CDR1 is LGHDT and CDR2 is YNNKEL (reference sequence). V shed 0 bases and J shed 1 base, with 11 bases lying between them. The CDR3 contains 16 residues. CDR3 amino acids: CASSQERSFGTDTQYF. CDR3 nucleotides: TGTGCCAGCAGCCAAGAAAGGAGTTTCGGCACAGATACGCAGTATTTT.

The rearrangement joins TRBV6-5 to TRBJ1-2; D is undetermined. V was clipped by 7 bases and J by 1 base, with 13 bases between them. CDR3 size: 14 residues. The V gene's germline CDR1 is MNHEY and CDR2 SVGAGI. The CDR3 bases are TGTGCCAGCATTAAACGGGGAAATAACTATGGCTACACCTTC. Translating gives CASIKRGNNYGYTF.

This chain links TRBV2 with TRBJ1-6, with D perhaps matching TRBD1 (5 bases). Trimming left V 9 bases short and J 8 bases short, with 14 bases between. The CDR3 is 13 amino acids. Per germline, CDR1 SNHLY and CDR2 FYNNEI. The CDR3 nucleotides are TGTGCCAGTAGGCAGGGAAGTGATTCACCCCTCCACTTT. This gives the protein CASRQGSDSPLHF.